There are a few counts of the clone carrying this T cell receptor (beta chain). Its specificity is not known. Authors' methods: CDR3 differences across clinicopathological groups were used to build a distant-metastasis classifier for papillary thyroid cancer. TCRdb ran MiXCR on the PCR reads. TCRdb's processing, not the study's, gives the V and J calls here. The data contain around 35,000 clones, about a sixth of them singletons. Thyroid surgery was preceded by no treatment in any patient. The data stem from a study of metastatic and nonmetastatic thyroid tumors. Study details: Samples came from malignant and benign thyroid patients, and repertoires were compared across blood and tumor or nodule tissue. Study outcomes and limitations: According to reports, the diversity of TCR beta was significantly higher in malignant thyroid tumors than in benign nodules, and this held in both blood and tumor samples.

This clonotype was obtained from a male donor with papillary thyroid cancer or a benign thyroid nodule (not recorded which). Some clones in this sample may be carry-over from other donors' samples. The sample was blood.

The CDR3 sequence is CASGGVGRGCVAQGQYF. In nucleotides, the CDR3 is TGTGCTAGTGGGGGCGTCGGGCGGGGGTGCGTAGCTCAGGGGCAGTATTTT. This rearrangement joins TRBV12-5 to TRBJ2-3, with 7 positions matching TRBD2. The CDR3 spans 17 residues. Unmatched junction bases numbered 23, after V lost 6 bases and J lost 11 bases. CDR1 and CDR2 (germline): LGHNT, FRNRAP. The entire variable domain, with the rest obtained from reference TRBV12-5 and TRBJ2-3, is as follows: DARVTQTPRHKVTEMGQEVTMRCQPILGHNTVFWYRQTMMQGLELLAYFRNRAPLDDSGMPKDRFSAEMPDATLATLKIQPSEPRDSAVYFCASGGVGRGCVAQGQYFGPGTRLTVL.